The next 29 T cell receptor beta chains were all read from a single sample in a study of T cell changes during pregnancy in multiple sclerosis. Produced via immunoSEQ multiplex PCR; TCRdb's table is partial and in-frame only. The table has roughly 40,000 clones, roughly nine tenths seen once; the top ten hold approximately 0.71%. The sample here was CD4+ T cells from peripheral blood mononuclear cells, taken before pregnancy. The receptors come from a female donor with multiple sclerosis, enrolled in a pregnancy study.

The rearrangement uses TRBV19 and TRBJ1-5; a possible D gene is TRBD1 (5 bases). The germline V gene has CDR1 LNHDA and CDR2 SQIVND (reference sequence). The CDR3 covers 21 residues. V lost 2 bases and J 1 base, leaving 27 bases between the germline ends. CDR3 protein: CASSISGARLRGYMSNQPQHF. The CDR3 region has the DNA TGTGCCAGTAGTATAAGTGGGGCCCGACTTAGGGGCTATATGAGCAATCAGCCCCAGCATTTT.

This clone was detected once. This rearrangement joins TRBV2 to TRBJ1-1; D is perhaps TRBD1 (6 bases). Germline-derived CDR1 and CDR2 are SNHLY and FYNNEI. Trimming left V 7 bases short and J 6 bases short, with 12 bases between. This CDR3 has 12 residues. CDR3 region: CASKNQGPEAFF. The CDR3 DNA reads TGTGCCAGCAAAAACCAGGGGCCTGAAGCTTTCTTT.

V is TRBV27 and J is TRBJ1-2; the match to TRBD1 covers 8 bases. Germline-derived CDR1 and CDR2 are MNHEY and SMNVEV (reference sequence). CDR3 length equals 16 residues. Germline trimming cut 4 bases from V and 6 bases from J; bases unmatched to any gene: 13. DNA of the CDR3: TGTGCCAGCAGTTCCAATACGCCCACAGGGGGAAATGGCTACACCTTC. This translates into CASSSNTPTGGNGYTF.

CDR3 loop: CASSFAGRTNYGYTF. CDR3 sequence (DNA): TGTGCCAGCAGCTTTGCAGGCCGAACTAACTATGGCTACACCTTC. The chain links TRBV7-9 to TRBJ1-2, with D hard to call. Trimming pared 3 bases from V and 0 bases from J, leaving 11 bases between. The CDR3 spans 15 residues. CDR1 is SEHNR, CDR2 FQNEAQ, per germline (reference sequence).

This clone was seen only a few times. The chain is built from TRBV4-3 and TRBJ1-6; 10 bases match TRBD1. V dropped 0 bases and J dropped 8; count of bases not matched to a gene: 7. This CDR3 is built from 17 residues. Per the germline V gene, CDR1 is LGHNA and CDR2 is YSLEER. The CDR3 loop is CASSQEAPGTGDSPLHF. CDR3 bases: TGCGCCAGCAGCCAAGAAGCCCCCGGGACAGGGGATTCACCCCTCCACTTT.

The V gene is TRBV18, the J gene TRBJ2-2; D ambiguous. The CDR3 has 12 amino acids. V was cut by 8 bases and J by 5 bases, with 9 bases left in between. The germline CDR1 and CDR2 sequences are KGHSH and LQKENI. CDR3 coding DNA: TGTGCCAGCCAACAGACGACCGGGGAGCTGTTTTTT. This encodes CASQQTTGELFF.

The V gene is TRBV5-4, the J gene TRBJ1-2, with D possibly being TRBD1 (6 bases). Trimming removed 4 bases at V and 8 bases at J, with 18 bases between. Germline CDR1 SGHNT, CDR2 YYREEE (reference sequence). CDR3 length: 14 residues. The CDR3 loop is CASSNLTGSYGYTF. The CDR3 coding sequence is TGTGCCAGCAGCAACCTCACAGGGTCTTACGGCTACACCTTC.

The V gene is TRBV18, the J gene TRBJ1-2; TRBD1 might be the D (5 bases). This CDR3 has 14 amino acids. V was cut by 2 bases and J by 6 bases, with 13 bases left in between. Germline CDR1 is KGHSH and CDR2 is LQKENI. In DNA, the CDR3 is TGTGCCAGCTCACCAGGGGCGAGAGGAAATGGCTACACCTTC. Encoded protein: CASSPGARGNGYTF.

The genes are TRBV7-3 and TRBJ2-1, with 9 nucleotides matching TRBD2. The CDR3 is 16 residues long. Germline V gives CDR1 SGHTA, CDR2 FQGTGA. With V trimmed by 3 bases and J by 8 bases, 11 bases remained unmatched. The CDR3 region is CASSLHGGGAMDEQFF. The CDR3 DNA reads as TGTGCCAGCAGCTTGCACGGCGGGGGGGCTATGGATGAGCAGTTCTTC.

The chain uses TRBV5-1 and TRBJ1-2; D perhaps matches TRBD1 (5 bases). Germline CDR1 reads SGHRS; CDR2 reads YFSETQ. CDR3 length equals 14 residues. V lost 4 bases and J lost 4, with 14 bases in between. This CDR3 is CASSPKIGAYGYTF. CDR3 coding DNA: TGCGCCAGCAGCCCCAAAATTGGGGCCTATGGCTACACCTTC.

Of note for this clone: One end of the junction does not line up with germline, which may come from a read error. The rearrangement joins TRBV4-2 to TRBJ1-1; no clear D gene. Germline loops: CDR1 LGHNA, CDR2 YNFKEQ. The CDR3 is 14 residues long. CDR3: CASSRGRGNPEAFF. The CDR3, as DNA: TGTGCCAGCAGCCGAGGACGAGGGAACCCTGAAGCTTTCTTT.

This clone was observed a single time. The chain couples TRBV2 to TRBJ1-6, with a weak D call TRBD1 (5 bases). The germline V and J ends were trimmed by 8 bases and 4 bases, with 12 bases remaining between them. Germline CDR1 and CDR2: SNHLY and FYNNEI. The CDR3 consists of 14 residues. The CDR3 loop is CASSVPGYNSPLHF. The CDR3 DNA sequence: TGTGCCAGCTCGGTTCCAGGGTATAATTCACCCCTCCACTTT.

This clone was seen just once. The chain joins TRBV5-1 to TRBJ1-1; possible D gene TRBD1, 6 bases. V lost 7 bases to trimming and J lost 5 bases, with 18 bases between them. The CDR3 consists of 14 residues. CDR1 and CDR2 (germline): SGHRS, YFSETQ. CDR3 DNA: TGCGCCAGCGGTCAACAGGGATCGCGGACTGAAGCTTTCTTT. Its protein product is CASGQQGSRTEAFF. The full variable domain, with the rest looked up from reference TRBV5-1 and TRBJ1-1, is KAGVTQTPRYLIKTRGQQVTLSCSPISGHRSVSWYQQTPGQGLQFLFEYFSETQRNKGNFPGRFSGRQFSNSRSEMNVSTLELGDSALYLCASGQQGSRTEAFFGQGTRLTVV.

The rearrangement uses TRBV6-6 and TRBJ2-3, with TRBD2 identical over 11 bases. CDR1 and CDR2 (germline): MNHNY, SVGAGI (reference sequence). This CDR3 comprises 16 residues. V lost 6 bases to trimming and J lost 4 bases; unmatched junction nucleotides: 9. The CDR3 DNA reads as TGTGCCAGCAGCCGTAGGGATAGCGGGGGGGCAGATACGCAGTATTTT. Its translation: CASSRRDSGGADTQYF.

In its sample, this clone was seen once. CDR3 residues: CASSEGAGGIDTQYF. Written as DNA, the CDR3 is TGTGCCAGCAGTGAAGGGGCAGGGGGTATAGATACGCAGTATTTT. V usage is TRBV6-1 and J usage is TRBJ2-3; 7 bases agree with TRBD1. The length of the CDR3 is 15 residues. V lost 1 base, J lost 5 bases, and 6 bases stayed unmatched. In germline, CDR1 is MNHNS, CDR2 SASEGT.

CDR3 loop: CASSLIGINTEAFF. The CDR3 bases are TGTGCCAGCAGCCTTATCGGGATTAACACTGAAGCTTTCTTT. The genes are TRBV14 and TRBJ1-1; D unclear. CDR3 length: 14 residues. V lost 4 bases, J lost 2 bases, and 11 bases lay in between. The germline V gene encodes CDR1 SGHDN and CDR2 FVKESK. Filled out from reference TRBV14 and TRBJ1-1, the complete variable domain reads EAGVTQFPSHSVIEKGQTVTLRCDPISGHDNLYWYRRVMGKEIKFLLHFVKESKQDESGMPNNRFLAERTGGTYSTLKVQPAELEDSGVYFCASSLIGINTEAFFGQGTRLTVV.

The chain carries TRBV11-2 and TRBJ1-2, with D possibly TRBD1 on 5 matching bases. Germline assignment: CDR1 SGHAT and CDR2 FQNNGV. The CDR3 consists of 15 residues. V dropped 3 bases and J dropped 7 bases, with 18 bases sitting between them. CDR3 sequence reads: CASSLGPRISGGYTF. As DNA, the CDR3 is TGTGCCAGCAGCTTGGGGCCGAGGATCTCGGGTGGCTACACCTTC. Supplemented by reference TRBV11-2 and TRBJ1-2, the full variable domain reads EAGVAQSPRYKIIEKRQSVAFWCNPISGHATLYWYQQILGQGPKLLIQFQNNGVVDDSQLPKDRFSAERLKGVDSTLKIQPAKLEDSAVYLCASSLGPRISGGYTFGSGTRLTVV.

The rearrangement joins TRBV14 to TRBJ2-7; D not certain. V shed 3 bases and J shed 3 bases, with 3 bases lying between them. Germline CDR1 and CDR2: SGHDN and FVKESK. This CDR3 spans 11 amino acids. The CDR3 bases are TGTGCCAGCAGCCACAACTACGAGCAGTACTTC. It specifies CASSHNYEQYF.

V gene TRBV12-2 combines with J gene TRBJ1-5; TRBD1 reflects the table's D call only, with no check against the DNA. TRBV12-2 is designated a pseudogene. The length of the CDR3 is 16 residues. For the CDR3, the DNA is TGTGCGGAGTCGCCCACCGGGACAAGATCTAATCAGCCCCAGCATTTT. Translation gives CAESPTGTRSNQPQHF.

The sample holds a few counts of this clone. The CDR3 bases are TGCAGCGTTGGGACAGGGTTTATCTCCTCCTATGGCTACACCTTC. Protein product: CSVGTGFISSYGYTF. The chain is built from TRBV29-1 and TRBJ1-2; 8 bases agree with TRBD1. This CDR3 is built from 15 residues. Germline V CDR1 and CDR2: SQVTM, ANQGSEA. Germline trimming cut 4 bases from V and 4 bases from J; bases unmatched to any gene: 11.

V gene TRBV30 combines with J gene TRBJ1-2; D is possibly TRBD1 (5 bases). This CDR3 contains 18 residues. V lost 5 bases to trimming and J lost 0 bases, with 25 bases between them. Germline values: CDR1 GTSNPN, CDR2 SVGIG (reference sequence). The DNA of the CDR3 is TGTGCCTGGGGCTTAAGACAGCACTCAACTCAAGCTAACTATGGCTACACCTTC. This translates into CAWGLRQHSTQANYGYTF.

The chain uses TRBV10-3 and TRBJ1-1; weak D call: TRBD1 (6 bases). The CDR3 is made up of 14 amino acids. V dropped 5 bases and J dropped 4 bases, with 14 bases sitting between them. In germline, CDR1 is ENHRY, CDR2 SYGVKD. CDR3 loop: CAISPYREGTEAFF. CDR3 bases: TGTGCCATCAGTCCCTACAGGGAAGGCACTGAAGCTTTCTTT.

The chain uses TRBV5-1 and TRBJ2-3; 10 bases match TRBD2. Per germline, CDR1 SGHRS and CDR2 YFSETQ. The CDR3 contains 18 residues. Trimming cost V 4 bases and J 0 bases; bases outside gene matches: 11. Written as DNA, the CDR3 is TGCGCCAGCAGCCCCGGGGGTAGCGGGGGGTTAAGCACAGATACGCAGTATTTT. Amino acids: CASSPGGSGGLSTDTQYF.

DNA for the CDR3: TGTGCCAGCAGTTCCTACCGGGACAGTAATTCACCCCTCCACTTT. It specifies CASSSYRDSNSPLHF. The rearrangement links TRBV27 to TRBJ1-6; 7 bases fit TRBD1. CDR1 and CDR2 (germline): MNHEY, SMNVEV (reference sequence). The CDR3 is 15 amino acids. The trim removed 4 bases at V and 6 bases at J, leaving 6 bases unmatched.

The rearrangement uses TRBV6-5 and TRBJ2-7, with 11 bases lining up with TRBD1. CDR1 and CDR2 from the germline V gene are MNHEY and SVGAGI. J lost 6 bases, V lost 6 bases, and 4 bases had no gene match. The CDR3 totals 13 residues. The CDR3 DNA is TGTGCCAGCAGCCGGACAGGGGGCGGCGAGCAGTACTTC. Translation: CASSRTGGGEQYF.

This clone was observed a single time. This chain joins TRBV29-1 and TRBJ1-1, with D perhaps matching TRBD1 (6 bases). CDR1 is SQVTM and CDR2 is ANQGSEA in the germline V gene. The CDR3 runs 14 residues. Trimming took 1 base from V and 4 from J, leaving 13 bases between them. The CDR3 reads CSVEGRQGITEAFF. The CDR3 nucleotides are TGCAGCGTTGAAGGGCGGCAGGGGATCACTGAAGCTTTCTTT.

The CDR3 DNA reads TGTGCCAGCAGTTACAGCTGGGACAGAAATTCACCCCTCCACTTT. It is translated as CASSYSWDRNSPLHF. The chain couples TRBV6-6 to TRBJ1-6, with 7 bases matching TRBD1. The germline V gene encodes CDR1 MNHNY and CDR2 SVGAGI (reference sequence). The CDR3 has 15 amino acids. V shed 2 bases and J 7 bases; nucleotides not matched to a gene: 5.

The sample holds a few counts of this clone. This chain uses TRBV7-3 with TRBJ1-1, with D perhaps TRBD1 (5 bases). Germline V gene lookup returns CDR1 SGHTA and CDR2 FQGTGA. The CDR3 consists of 15 residues. The V end was cut by 1 base, the J end by 4 bases, with 13 bases between. CDR3 in DNA: TGTGCCAGCAGCTTAAGTGGCCAGGGAGGCACTGAAGCTTTCTTT. This codes for CASSLSGQGGTEAFF.

The chain couples TRBV6-4 to TRBJ2-3, with D maybe TRBD1 (6 bases). Between the trimmed V and J ends, which lost 5 bases and 4 bases, there was a span of 10 bases. This CDR3 has 13 amino acids. Germline CDR1 is MRHNA and CDR2 is SNTAGT. The CDR3 nucleotides are TGTGCCAGCAGTACCGACAGGTCAGATACGCAGTATTTT. It is translated as CASSTDRSDTQYF.